Listed below are T cell receptor beta chains from one sample, sequenced in a study of technical replicates of blood from a handful of donors. Using immunoSEQ multiplex PCR, the repertoire was profiled, and TCRdb retains in-frame clones only, with some absent. The sample has around 76,000 clones, just over 90% seen once. Sequenced input: T cells isolated from PBMCs. The receptor source for this set is a human donor in good health. Both conserved end residues are part of each CDR3. A D gene is named only where the DNA matches it firmly. Only part of the rows carry a size: once, few, many, or a class if the clone is expanded.

d_call | clone_size | j_call | v_call | cdr3_aa | cdr3_nt
. | . | TRBJ2-4 | TRBV19 | CASSIDENLAKNIQYF | TGTGCCAGTAGTATAGACGAGAATTTAGCCAAAAACATTCAGTACTTC
. | once | TRBJ1-3 | TRBV30 | CAWRQVGGNTIYF | TGTGCCTGGAGGCAGGTTGGCGGAAACACCATATATTTT
TRBD2 | . | TRBJ2-7 | TRBV7-6 | CASSLSSGRNSYEQYF | TGTGCCAGCAGCTTAAGTAGCGGGAGGAACTCCTACGAGCAGTACTTC
. | . | TRBJ1-2 | TRBV28 | CASSFVSGANYGYTF | TGTGCCAGCAGTTTTGTGTCGGGAGCTAACTATGGCTACACCTTC
TRBD2 | . | TRBJ2-3 | TRBV13 | CASSYPAAGASTDTQYF | TGTGCCAGCAGCTACCCCGCGGCGGGAGCCAGCACAGATACGCAGTATTTT
TRBD1 | . | TRBJ1-1 | TRBV29-1 | CSVVGTGGRFTEAFF | TGCAGCGTTGTGGGCACAGGGGGGAGGTTCACTGAAGCTTTCTTT
TRBD1 | . | TRBJ1-2 | TRBV30 | CAWSADRGHYGYTF | TGTGCCTGGAGTGCGGACAGGGGACACTATGGCTACACCTTC
. | . | TRBJ2-7 | TRBV28 | CASSLVGNYEQYF | TGTGCCAGCAGTTTAGTCGGGAACTACGAGCAGTACTTC
TRBD2 | . | TRBJ2-7 | TRBV18 | CASSPGLAGSYEQYF | TGTGCCAGCTCCCCGGGACTAGCGGGATCCTACGAGCAGTACTTC
TRBD1 | . | TRBJ2-5 | TRBV13 | CASSLWTGEETQYF | TGTGCCAGCAGCCTCTGGACAGGGGAGGAGACCCAGTACTTC
. | . | TRBJ1-4 | TRBV6-6 | CASSSTGAYEKLFF | TGTGCCAGCAGTTCGACAGGCGCATACGAAAAACTGTTTTTT
. | . | TRBJ1-4 | TRBV6-5 | CASSRGGNEKLFF | TGTGCCAGCAGTCGAGGTGGGAATGAAAAACTGTTTTTT
. | . | TRBJ2-2 | TRBV10-2 | CASSEVGPNRATGELFF | TGCGCCAGCAGTGAGGTGGGGCCAAACAGGGCCACCGGGGAGCTGTTTTTT
. | . | TRBJ2-7 | TRBV2 | CASSRGAEQYF | TGTGCCAGCAGTCGCGGGGCAGAGCAGTACTTC
TRBD1 | . | TRBJ1-2 | TRBV28 | CASSPGQGLSYTF | TGTGCCAGCAGTCCCGGACAGGGCTTAAGCTACACCTTC
. | . | TRBJ2-5 | TRBV30 | CAWRRQGLEEQYF | TGTGCCTGGAGACGGCAGGGACTGGAAGAGCAGTACTTC
. | once | TRBJ2-4 | TRBV29-1 | CSVGNRTSIPLAKNIQYF | TGCAGCGTTGGGAACCGGACTTCCATTCCACTAGCCAAAAACATTCAGTACTTC
. | . | TRBJ2-6 | TRBV5-1 | CASTPSGQALFFSGANVLTF | TGCGCCAGCACCCCGAGTGGGCAGGCCCTCTTTTTCTCTGGGGCCAACGTCCTGACTTTC
. | . | TRBJ2-1 | TRBV12-5 | CASGLDGLEQFF | TGTGCTAGTGGTTTGGATGGGCTTGAGCAGTTCTTC
. | . | TRBJ1-4 | TRBV13 | CASSASGIEGEKLFF | TGTGCCAGCAGCGCCTCCGGGATAGAGGGAGAAAAACTGTTTTTT
. | . | TRBJ2-4 | TRBV4-1 | CASSQSPGVGRQNIQYF | TGCGCCAGCAGCCAATCCCCAGGGGTCGGGCGACAAAACATTCAGTACTTC
. | . | TRBJ2-1 | TRBV5-1 | CASSLWSTSSYNEQFF | TGCGCCAGCAGCTTGTGGTCGACTAGCTCCTACAATGAGCAGTTCTTC
. | . | TRBJ1-4 | TRBV7-9 | CASSSPRQLNEKLFF | TGTGCCAGCAGCTCCCCCAGGCAGCTCAATGAAAAACTGTTTTTT
. | . | TRBJ2-5 | TRBV12-5 | CASAWYTGSGAQYF | TGTGCTAGTGCCTGGTATACGGGGTCGGGGGCCCAGTACTTC
. | . | TRBJ1-2 | TRBV15 | CATSGRRNYGYTF | TGTGCCACCAGCGGGAGAAGAAACTATGGCTACACCTTC
. | . | TRBJ2-7 | TRBV11-2 | CASRETNTFYSYEQYF | TGTGCCAGCAGGGAAACTAACACGTTCTACTCCTACGAGCAGTACTTC
. | . | TRBJ1-1 | TRBV19 | CASRLGRGGAWTEAFF | TGTGCCAGTAGACTCGGTAGGGGGGGCGCGTGGACTGAAGCTTTCTTT
. | once | TRBJ1-2 | TRBV4-1 | CASSQVFSRSVAVYGYTF | TGCGCCAGCAGCCAAGTTTTCTCACGTTCGGTAGCGGTCTATGGCTACACCTTC
. | . | TRBJ2-5 | TRBV2 | CASSRDMGKQETQYF | TGTGCCAGCAGCCGGGACATGGGGAAACAAGAGACCCAGTACTTC
TRBD2 | . | TRBJ2-3 | TRBV28 | CASSPGLASTDTQYF | TGTGCCAGCAGTCCCGGACTAGCTAGCACAGATACGCAGTATTTT
TRBD1 | . | TRBJ1-2 | TRBV7-3 | CASSLSPPGQGDYGYTF | TGTGCCAGCAGCTTGAGTCCCCCGGGACAGGGTGACTATGGCTACACCTTC
. | . | TRBJ2-5 | TRBV6-5 | CASSGLGSVQETQYF | TGTGCCAGCAGTGGACTCGGGTCAGTACAAGAGACCCAGTACTTC
TRBD2 | . | TRBJ2-5 | TRBV5-1 | CASSWGGEGRETQYF | TGCGCCAGCAGCTGGGGCGGGGAGGGCCGAGAGACCCAGTACTTC
TRBD1 | . | TRBJ1-2 | TRBV5-1 | CASSDRDRDVYGYTF | TGCGCCAGCAGCGACCGGGACAGGGACGTCTATGGCTACACCTTC
. | . | TRBJ2-1 | TRBV14 | CASSQDMEGNEQFF | TGTGCCAGCAGCCAAGATATGGAGGGCAATGAGCAGTTCTTC
TRBD1 | few | TRBJ1-2 | TRBV11-3 | CASSSPRTGRYTF | TGTGCCAGCAGCTCTCCCCGGACAGGGCGATACACCTTC
. | . | TRBJ1-1 | TRBV18 | CASSWGAEAFF | TGTGCCAGCTCATGGGGGGCTGAAGCTTTCTTT
. | . | TRBJ1-1 | TRBV6-1 | CASSELGEGQNTEAFF | TGTGCCAGCAGTGAATTAGGCGAGGGACAGAACACTGAAGCTTTCTTT
. | . | TRBJ1-5 | TRBV7-9 | CASSLTGTENQPQHF | TGTGCCAGCAGCCTAACCGGGACTGAGAATCAGCCCCAGCATTTT